What follows is one TCR beta chain and its context. As originally analysed: Estimated nucleated cell counts came from reference gene primer amplification. Assay: immunoSEQ multiplex PCR; the TCRdb copy retains only in-frame clones and omits some. V and J calls and clone size come straight from that table; D and trimming were deduced from the DNA. Altogether roughly 18,000 clones are present, around 89% being singletons, with the ten largest covering 7.7%. The data were taken from a study of blood T cell repertoires in COVID-19. About the research overall: Spain, Italy and the United States supplied samples that represented acute and convalescent COVID-19. From T cells, B-cell-depleted T cells, or PBMCs came the material, which was cDNA or gDNA.

Sequencing was performed on peripheral blood. The TCR was taken from a woman aged 55-70 years with active COVID-19.

The CDR3 DNA reads TGTGCCAGCACTGAGGCTGGGACAGGAGAGACCCAGTACTTC. It is translated as CASTEAGTGETQYF. The V gene is TRBV2, the J gene TRBJ2-5, with TRBD1 matching 8 bases. CDR3 length equals 14 residues. CDR1 is SNHLY, CDR2 FYNNEI, per germline. J was trimmed by 4 bases and V by 7 bases; bases with no gene match: 8.